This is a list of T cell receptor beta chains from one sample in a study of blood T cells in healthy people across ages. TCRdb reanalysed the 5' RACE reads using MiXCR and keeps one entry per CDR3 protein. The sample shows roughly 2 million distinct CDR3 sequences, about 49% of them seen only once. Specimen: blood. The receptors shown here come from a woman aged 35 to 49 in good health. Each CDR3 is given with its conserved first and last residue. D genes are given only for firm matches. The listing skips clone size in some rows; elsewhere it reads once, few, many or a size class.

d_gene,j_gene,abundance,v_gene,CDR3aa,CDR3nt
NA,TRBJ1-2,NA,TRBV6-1,CASSESLGGFGYGYTF,TGTGCCAGCAGTGAATCATTAGGGGGGTTCGGCTATGGCTACACCTTC
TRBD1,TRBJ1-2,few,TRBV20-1,CSARDQGGPNYGYTF,TGCAGTGCTAGAGATCAGGGGGGTCCAAACTATGGCTACACCTTC
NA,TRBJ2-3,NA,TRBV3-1,CASSQEGFTSTTQYF,TGTGCCAGCAGCCAAGAGGGCTTTACTAGTACTACGCAGTATTTT
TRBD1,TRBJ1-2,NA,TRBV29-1,CSAKTGGPYGYTF,TGCAGCGCTAAGACAGGGGGCCCTTATGGCTACACCTTC
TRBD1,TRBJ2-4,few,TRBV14,CASSQSGTDIQYF,TGTGCCAGCAGCCAATCCGGGACAGACATTCAGTACTTC
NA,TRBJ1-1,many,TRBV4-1,CASSLLGSANTEAFF,TGCGCCAGCAGCCTGTTGGGGTCTGCGAACACTGAAGCTTTCTTT
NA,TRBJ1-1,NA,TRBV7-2,CASSVGPEAFF,TGTGCCAGCAGCGTCGGGCCTGAAGCTTTCTTT
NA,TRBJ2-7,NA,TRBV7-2,CASQTGTSPYEQYF,TGTGCCAGCCAGACCGGGACCAGCCCCTACGAGCAGTACTTC
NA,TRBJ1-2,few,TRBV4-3,CASSQDRGSNYGYTF,TGCGCCAGCAGCCAAGATCGGGGGTCTAACTATGGCTACACCTTC
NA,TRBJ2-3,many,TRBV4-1,CASSQGGVTTDTQYF,TGCGCCAGCAGCCAAGGCGGGGTGACCACAGATACGCAGTATTTT
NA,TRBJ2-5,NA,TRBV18,CASSPQKDGTMKTQYF,TGTGCCAGCTCACCACAGAAGGACGGGACGATGAAGACCCAGTACTTC
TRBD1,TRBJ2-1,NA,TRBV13,CASSETGGDSYNEQFF,TGTGCCAGCAGCGAAACAGGGGGCGACTCTTACAATGAGCAGTTCTTC
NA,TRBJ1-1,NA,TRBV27,CASSTHSLTEAFF,TGTGCCAGCAGTACCCATTCACTCACTGAAGCTTTCTTT
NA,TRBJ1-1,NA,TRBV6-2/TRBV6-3,CASREEFEAFF,TGTGCCAGCAGGGAAGAGTTTGAAGCTTTCTTT
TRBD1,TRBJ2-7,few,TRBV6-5,CASSLTGNHEQYF,TGTGCCAGCAGCCTGACAGGGAACCACGAGCAGTACTTC
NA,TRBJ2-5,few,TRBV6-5,CASIRDSVGKTQYF,TGTGCCAGCATCCGAGATTCGGTGGGGAAGACCCAGTACTTC
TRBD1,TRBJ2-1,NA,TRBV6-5,CASSYSRGPGTGVYNEQFF,TGTGCCAGCAGTTACTCGAGGGGACCCGGGACAGGGGTCTACAATGAGCAGTTCTTC
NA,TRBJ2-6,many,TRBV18,CASSPGANVLTF,TGTGCCAGCAGCCCTGGGGCCAACGTCCTGACTTTC
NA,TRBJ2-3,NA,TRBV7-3,CASSALGSTDTQYF,TGTGCCAGCAGCGCCCTAGGGAGCACAGATACGCAGTATTTT
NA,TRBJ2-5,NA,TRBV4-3,CASSVEAWGTETQYF,TGCGCCAGCAGTGTGGAGGCGTGGGGGACAGAGACCCAGTACTTC
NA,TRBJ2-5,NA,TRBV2,CASGDGGETQYF,TGTGCCAGCGGTGATGGGGGAGAGACCCAGTACTTC
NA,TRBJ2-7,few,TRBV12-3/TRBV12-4,CASTLQGGPYEQYF,TGTGCCAGCACGCTACAGGGGGGGCCCTACGAGCAGTACTTC
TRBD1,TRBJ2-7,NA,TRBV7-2,CASSLTGTEGRSEQYF,TGTGCCAGCAGCTTAACCGGGACAGAGGGCCGTAGCGAGCAGTACTTC
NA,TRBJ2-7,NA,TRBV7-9,CASAALSVYEQYF,TGTGCCAGCGCCGCTTTGTCGGTTTACGAGCAGTACTTC
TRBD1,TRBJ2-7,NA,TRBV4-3,CASSQGTGGRSYEQYF,TGCGCCAGCAGCCAGGGGACAGGGGGTCGGTCCTACGAGCAGTACTTC
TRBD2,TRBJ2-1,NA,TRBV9,CASSVRGDSYNEQFF,TGTGCCAGCAGCGTGCGGGGGGATTCCTACAATGAGCAGTTCTTC
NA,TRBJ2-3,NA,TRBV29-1,CSFHRPSTDTQYF,TGCAGTTTTCACAGGCCTAGCACAGATACGCAGTATTTT
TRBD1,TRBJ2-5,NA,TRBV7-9,CASSSSQGIYQETQYF,TGTGCCAGCAGCAGTTCACAGGGGATTTATCAAGAGACCCAGTACTTC
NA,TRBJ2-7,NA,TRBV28,CASSFPRDNEQYF,TGTGCCAGCAGTTTCCCGAGGGATAACGAGCAGTACTTC
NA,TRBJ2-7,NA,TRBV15,CATSRGGQRYEQYF,TGTGCCACCAGCAGAGGCGGACAGAGATACGAGCAGTACTTC
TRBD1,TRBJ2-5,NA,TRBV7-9,CASSPPTGDETQYF,TGTGCCAGCAGCCCCCCAACAGGGGACGAGACCCAGTACTTC
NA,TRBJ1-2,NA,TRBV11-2,CASSLVQGQTHGYTF,TGTGCCAGCAGCTTAGTCCAGGGACAAACCCATGGCTACACCTTC
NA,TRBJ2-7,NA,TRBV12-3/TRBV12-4,CASSFKIYEEQYF,TGTGCCAGCAGTTTTAAGATCTACGAGGAGCAGTACTTC
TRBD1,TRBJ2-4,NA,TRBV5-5,CAGSRQGDKNIQYF,TGTGCCGGCAGCCGACAGGGGGACAAAAACATTCAGTACTTC
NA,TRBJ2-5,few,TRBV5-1,CASSLGLGSQETQYF,TGCGCCAGCAGCTTGGGGCTCGGGTCCCAAGAGACCCAGTACTTC
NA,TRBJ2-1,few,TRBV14,CASSQWDAPSYNEQFF,TGTGCCAGCAGCCAATGGGACGCCCCGTCCTACAATGAGCAGTTCTTC